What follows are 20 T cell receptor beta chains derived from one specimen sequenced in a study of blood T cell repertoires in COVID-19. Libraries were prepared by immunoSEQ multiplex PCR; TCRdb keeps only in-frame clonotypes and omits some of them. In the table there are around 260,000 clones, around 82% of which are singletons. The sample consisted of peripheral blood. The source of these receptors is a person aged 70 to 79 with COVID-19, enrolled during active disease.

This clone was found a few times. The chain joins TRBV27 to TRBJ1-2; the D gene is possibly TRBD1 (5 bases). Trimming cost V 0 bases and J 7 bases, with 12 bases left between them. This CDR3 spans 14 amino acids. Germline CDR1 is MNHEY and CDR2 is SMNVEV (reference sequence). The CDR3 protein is CASSLSGGAFGYTF. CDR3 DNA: TGTGCCAGCAGTTTATCGGGGGGTGCCTTTGGCTACACCTTC.

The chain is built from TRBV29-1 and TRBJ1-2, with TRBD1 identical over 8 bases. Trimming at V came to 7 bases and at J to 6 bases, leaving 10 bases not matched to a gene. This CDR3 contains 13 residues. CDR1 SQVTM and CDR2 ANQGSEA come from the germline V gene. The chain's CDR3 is CSASDREKDGYTF. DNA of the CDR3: TGCAGCGCTTCGGACAGGGAGAAAGATGGCTACACCTTC.

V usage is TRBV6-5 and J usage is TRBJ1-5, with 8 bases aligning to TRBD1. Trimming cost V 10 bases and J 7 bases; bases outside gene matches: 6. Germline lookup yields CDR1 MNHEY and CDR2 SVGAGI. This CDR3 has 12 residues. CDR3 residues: CATRTGKQPQHF. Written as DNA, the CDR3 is TGTGCCACCAGGACAGGGAAACAGCCCCAGCATTTT.

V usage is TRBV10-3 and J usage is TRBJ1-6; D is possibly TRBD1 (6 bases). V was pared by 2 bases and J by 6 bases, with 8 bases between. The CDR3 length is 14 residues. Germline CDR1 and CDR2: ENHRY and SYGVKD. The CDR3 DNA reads TGTGCCATCAGTGAGGGACAGCGTAATTCACCCCTCCACTTT. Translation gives CAISEGQRNSPLHF.

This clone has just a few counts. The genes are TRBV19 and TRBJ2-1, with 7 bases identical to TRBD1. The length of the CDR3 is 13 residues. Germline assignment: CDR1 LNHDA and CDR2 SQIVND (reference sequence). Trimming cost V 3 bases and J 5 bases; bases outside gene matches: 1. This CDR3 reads CASSMGQNNEQFF. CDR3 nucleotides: TGTGCCAGTAGTATGGGACAGAACAATGAGCAGTTCTTC. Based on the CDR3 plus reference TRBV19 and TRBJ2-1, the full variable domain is DGGITQSPKYLFRKEGQNVTLSCEQNLNHDAMYWYRQDPGQGLRLIYYSQIVNDFQKGDIAEGYSVSREKKESFPLTVTSAQKNPTAFYLCASSMGQNNEQFFGPGTRLTVL.

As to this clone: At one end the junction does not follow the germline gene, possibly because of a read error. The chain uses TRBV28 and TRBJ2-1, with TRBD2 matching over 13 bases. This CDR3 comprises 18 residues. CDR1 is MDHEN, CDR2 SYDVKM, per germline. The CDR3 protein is CASSERTSGGSIYDEQFF. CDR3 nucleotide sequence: TGTGCCAGCTCAGAAAGGACTAGCGGGGGAAGCATCTACGATGAGCAGTTCTTC.

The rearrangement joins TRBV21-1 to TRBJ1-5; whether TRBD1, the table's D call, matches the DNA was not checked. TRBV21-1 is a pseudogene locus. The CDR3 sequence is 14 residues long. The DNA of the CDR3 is TGTGCCAGCACCCCAGGCACAGTAAATCAGCCCCAGCATTTT. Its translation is CASTPGTVNQPQHF.

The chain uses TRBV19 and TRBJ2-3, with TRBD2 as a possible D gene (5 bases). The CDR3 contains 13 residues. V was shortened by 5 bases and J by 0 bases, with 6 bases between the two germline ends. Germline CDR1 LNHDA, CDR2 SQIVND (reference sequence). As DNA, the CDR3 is TGTGCCAGTAGTTCGGGAAGCACAGATACGCAGTATTTT. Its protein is CASSSGSTDTQYF.

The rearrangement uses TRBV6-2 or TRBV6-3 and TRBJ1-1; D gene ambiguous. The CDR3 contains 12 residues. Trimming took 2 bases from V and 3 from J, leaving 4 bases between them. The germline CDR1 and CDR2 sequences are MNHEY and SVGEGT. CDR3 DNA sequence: TGTGCCAGCAGTTACGTCGACACTGAAGCTTTCTTT. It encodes CASSYVDTEAFF.

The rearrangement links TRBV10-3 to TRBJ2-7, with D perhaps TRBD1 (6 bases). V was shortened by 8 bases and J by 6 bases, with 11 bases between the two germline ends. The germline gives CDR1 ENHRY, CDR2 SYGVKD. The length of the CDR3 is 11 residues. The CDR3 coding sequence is TGTGCCATCGGTGGGGGCCTCGAGCAGTACTTC. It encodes CAIGGGLEQYF.

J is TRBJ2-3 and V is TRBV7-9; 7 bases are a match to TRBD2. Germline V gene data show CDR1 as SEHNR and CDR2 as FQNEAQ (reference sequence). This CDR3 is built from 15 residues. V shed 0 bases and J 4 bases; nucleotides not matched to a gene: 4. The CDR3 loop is CASSLAPGRADTQYF. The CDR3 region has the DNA TGTGCCAGCAGCTTAGCTCCGGGGAGGGCAGATACGCAGTATTTT.

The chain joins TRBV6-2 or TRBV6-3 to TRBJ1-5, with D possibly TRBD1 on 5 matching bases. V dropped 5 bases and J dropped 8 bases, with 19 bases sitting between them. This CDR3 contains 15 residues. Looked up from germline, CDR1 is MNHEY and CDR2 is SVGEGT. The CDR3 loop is CASSQQDIIWEPQHF. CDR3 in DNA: TGTGCCAGCAGTCAACAGGACATCATCTGGGAGCCCCAGCATTTT.

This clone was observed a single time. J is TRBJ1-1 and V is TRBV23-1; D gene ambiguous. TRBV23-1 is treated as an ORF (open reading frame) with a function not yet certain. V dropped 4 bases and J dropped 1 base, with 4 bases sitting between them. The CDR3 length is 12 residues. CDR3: CASSRRNTEAFF. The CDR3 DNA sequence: TGCGCCAGCAGTCGGAGGAACACTGAAGCTTTCTTT.

DNA of the CDR3: TGCGCCAGCAGCTCCCGAGGGGGGGTCCCAGGGACATACAATGAGCAGTTCTTC. Protein product: CASSSRGGVPGTYNEQFF. The chain joins TRBV5-1 to TRBJ2-1; possible D gene TRBD2, 7 bases. The CDR3 spans 18 residues. Germline V gene lookup returns CDR1 SGHRS and CDR2 YFSETQ. Trimming pared 3 bases from V and 4 bases from J, leaving 23 bases between.

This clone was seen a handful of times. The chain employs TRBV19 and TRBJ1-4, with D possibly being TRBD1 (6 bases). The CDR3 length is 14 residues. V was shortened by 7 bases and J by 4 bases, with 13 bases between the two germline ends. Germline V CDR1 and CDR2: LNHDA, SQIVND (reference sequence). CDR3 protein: CASNFGQRNEKLFF. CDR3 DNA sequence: TGTGCCAGTAACTTTGGACAGCGTAATGAAAAACTGTTTTTT.

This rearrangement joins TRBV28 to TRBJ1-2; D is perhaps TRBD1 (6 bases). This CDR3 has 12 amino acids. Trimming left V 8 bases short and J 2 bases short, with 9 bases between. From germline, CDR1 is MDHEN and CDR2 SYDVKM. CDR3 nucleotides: TGTGCCAGCGGTAGGGGGAACTATGGCTACACCTTC. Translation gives CASGRGNYGYTF.

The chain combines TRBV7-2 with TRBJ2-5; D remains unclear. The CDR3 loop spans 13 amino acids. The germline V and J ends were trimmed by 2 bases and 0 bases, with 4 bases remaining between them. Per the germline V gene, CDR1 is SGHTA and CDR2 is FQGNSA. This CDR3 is CASSLSYQETQYF. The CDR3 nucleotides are TGTGCCAGCAGCTTATCGTACCAAGAGACCCAGTACTTC. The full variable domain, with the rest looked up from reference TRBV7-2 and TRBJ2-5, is GAGVSQSPSNKVTEKGKDVELRCDPISGHTALYWYRQSLGQGLEFLIYFQGNSAPDKSGLPSDRFSAERTGGSVSTLTIQRTQQEDSAVYLCASSLSYQETQYFGPGTRLLVL.

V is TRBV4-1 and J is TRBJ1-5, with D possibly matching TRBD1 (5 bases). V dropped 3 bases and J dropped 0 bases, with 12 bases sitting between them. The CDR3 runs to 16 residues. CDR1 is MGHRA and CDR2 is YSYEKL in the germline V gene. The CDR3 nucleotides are TGCGCCAGCAGCCATCATACAGGAACTAGCAATCAGCCCCAGCATTTT. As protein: CASSHHTGTSNQPQHF.

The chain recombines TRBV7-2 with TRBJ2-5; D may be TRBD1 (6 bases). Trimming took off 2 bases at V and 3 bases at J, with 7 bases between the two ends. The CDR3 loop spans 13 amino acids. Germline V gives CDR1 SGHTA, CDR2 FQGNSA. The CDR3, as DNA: TGTGCCAGCAGCTTACAGGGGAAAGAGACCCAGTACTTC. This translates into CASSLQGKETQYF. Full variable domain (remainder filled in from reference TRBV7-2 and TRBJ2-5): GAGVSQSPSNKVTEKGKDVELRCDPISGHTALYWYRQSLGQGLEFLIYFQGNSAPDKSGLPSDRFSAERTGGSVSTLTIQRTQQEDSAVYLCASSLQGKETQYFGPGTRLLVL.

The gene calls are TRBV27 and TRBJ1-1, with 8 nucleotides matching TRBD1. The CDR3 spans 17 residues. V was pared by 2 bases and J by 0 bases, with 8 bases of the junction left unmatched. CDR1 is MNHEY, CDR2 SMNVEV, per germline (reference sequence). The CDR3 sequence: CASSLRMTGDVNTEAFF. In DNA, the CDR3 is TGTGCCAGCAGTTTACGGATGACAGGGGATGTGAACACTGAAGCTTTCTTT.